This T cell receptor beta chain was captured in a study of blood T cell repertoires in COVID-19. In the study overall: Sources were T cells, B-cell-depleted T cells, or PBMCs; the material itself was cDNA or gDNA.

The CDR3 has 14 residues. The germline V gene has CDR1 LGHNA and CDR2 YSLEER. Trimming shortened V by 1 base and J by 5 bases, and 12 bases separated the two germline ends. In the original processing: The authors estimated nucleated cell counts from reference gene primer amplification. Data came from immunoSEQ multiplex PCR; TCRdb stores just in-frame clones and leaves some out. V and J calls and clone size follow that table, whereas D and trimming were derived from the DNA. Among approximately 210,000 clones, more than 75% were seen once, and the ten largest hold about 4.2%. This clonotype was obtained from a human donor in a cohort sampled during active COVID-19. The J gene is TRBJ2-7, the V gene TRBV4-3; unclear D gene. The sample taken for sequencing was peripheral blood. CDR3 amino acids: CASSQAGYGDEQYF. CDR3 coding DNA: TGCGCCAGCAGCCAAGCCGGGTATGGCGACGAGCAGTACTTC.